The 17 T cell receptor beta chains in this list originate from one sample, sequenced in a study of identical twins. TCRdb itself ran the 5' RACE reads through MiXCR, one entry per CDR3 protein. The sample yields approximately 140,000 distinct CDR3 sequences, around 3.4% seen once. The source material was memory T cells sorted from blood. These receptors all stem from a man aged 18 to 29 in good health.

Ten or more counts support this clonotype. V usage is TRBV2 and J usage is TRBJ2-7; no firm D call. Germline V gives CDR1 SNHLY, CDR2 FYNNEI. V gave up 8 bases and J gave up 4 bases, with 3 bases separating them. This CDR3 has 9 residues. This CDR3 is CASGYEQYV. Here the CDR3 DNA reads TGTGCCAGCGGGTACGAGCAGTACGTC.

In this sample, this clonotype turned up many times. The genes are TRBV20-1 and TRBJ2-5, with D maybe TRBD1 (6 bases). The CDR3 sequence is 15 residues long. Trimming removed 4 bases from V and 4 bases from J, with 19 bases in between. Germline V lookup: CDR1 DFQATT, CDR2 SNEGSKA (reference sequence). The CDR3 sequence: CSATGLYRDGETQYF. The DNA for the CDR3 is TGCAGTGCTACCGGCCTCTACAGGGACGGAGAGACCCAGTACTTC.

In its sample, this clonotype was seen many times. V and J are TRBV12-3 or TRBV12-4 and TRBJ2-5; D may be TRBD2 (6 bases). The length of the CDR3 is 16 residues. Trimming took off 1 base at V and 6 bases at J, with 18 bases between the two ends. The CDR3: CASSLEASAGTKTQYF. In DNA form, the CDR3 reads TGTGCCAGCAGTTTAGAGGCTAGCGCCGGTACGAAGACCCAGTACTTC.

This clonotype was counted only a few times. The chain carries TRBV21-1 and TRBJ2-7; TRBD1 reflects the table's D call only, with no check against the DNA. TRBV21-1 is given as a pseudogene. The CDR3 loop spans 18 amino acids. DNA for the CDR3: TGTGCCAGCAGCAAATCTCCCGGGACAGGGTCCTGCTCCTACGAGCAGTACGTC. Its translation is CASSKSPGTGSCSYEQYV.

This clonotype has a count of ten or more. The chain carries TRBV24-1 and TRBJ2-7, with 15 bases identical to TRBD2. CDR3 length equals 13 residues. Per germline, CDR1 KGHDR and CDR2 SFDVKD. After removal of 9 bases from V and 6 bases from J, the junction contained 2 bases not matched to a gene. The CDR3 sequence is CATAGLAGGEQYF. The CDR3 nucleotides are TGTGCCACCGCGGGACTAGCGGGGGGCGAGCAGTACTTC.

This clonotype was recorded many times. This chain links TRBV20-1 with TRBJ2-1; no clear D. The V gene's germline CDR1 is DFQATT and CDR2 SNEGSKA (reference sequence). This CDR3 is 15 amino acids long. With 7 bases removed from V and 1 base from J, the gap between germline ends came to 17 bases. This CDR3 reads CSVAPPAISYNEQFF. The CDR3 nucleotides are TGCAGTGTAGCCCCACCCGCGATTTCCTACAATGAGCAGTTCTTC.

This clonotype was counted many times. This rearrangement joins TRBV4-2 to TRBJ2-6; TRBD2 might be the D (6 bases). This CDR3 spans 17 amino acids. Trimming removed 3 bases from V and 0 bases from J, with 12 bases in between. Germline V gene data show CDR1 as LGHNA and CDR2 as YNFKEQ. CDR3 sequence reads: CASSQEGRLSGANVLTF. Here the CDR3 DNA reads TGTGCCAGCAGCCAGGAGGGGCGACTCTCTGGGGCCAACGTCCTGACTTTC.

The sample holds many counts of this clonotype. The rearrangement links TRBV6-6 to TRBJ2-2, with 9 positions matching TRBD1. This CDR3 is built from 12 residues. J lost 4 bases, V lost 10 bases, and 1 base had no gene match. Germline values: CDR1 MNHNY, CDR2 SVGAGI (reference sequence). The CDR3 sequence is CATDRGTGELFF. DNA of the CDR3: TGTGCCACGGACAGGGGCACCGGGGAGCTGTTTTTT.

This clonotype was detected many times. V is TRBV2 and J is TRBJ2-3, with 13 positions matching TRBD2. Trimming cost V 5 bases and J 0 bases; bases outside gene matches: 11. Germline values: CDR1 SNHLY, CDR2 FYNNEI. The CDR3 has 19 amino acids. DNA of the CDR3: TGTGCCAGCAGTCGCACTAGCGGGAGGGTTCAAACTAGCACAGATACGCAGTATTTT. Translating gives CASSRTSGRVQTSTDTQYF. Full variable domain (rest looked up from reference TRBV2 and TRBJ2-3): EPEVTQTPSHQVTQMGQEVILRCVPISNHLYFYWYRQILGQKVEFLVSFYNNEISEKSEIFDDQFSVERPDGSNFTLKIRSTKLEDSAMYFCASSRTSGRVQTSTDTQYFGPGTRLTVL.

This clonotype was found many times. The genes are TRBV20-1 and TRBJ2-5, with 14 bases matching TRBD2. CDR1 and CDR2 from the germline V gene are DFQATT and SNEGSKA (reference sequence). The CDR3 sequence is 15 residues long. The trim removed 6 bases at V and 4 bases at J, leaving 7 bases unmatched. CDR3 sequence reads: CSAVPGTSGRETQYF. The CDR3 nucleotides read TGCAGTGCCGTACCCGGGACTAGCGGGAGAGAGACCCAGTACTTC.

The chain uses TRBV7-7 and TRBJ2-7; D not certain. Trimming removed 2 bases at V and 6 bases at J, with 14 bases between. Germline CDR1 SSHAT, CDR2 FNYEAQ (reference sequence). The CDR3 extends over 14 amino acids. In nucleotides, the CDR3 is TGTGCCAGCAGCTTAAGTCCTAGTTCGGGCGAGCAGTACTTC. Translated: CASSLSPSSGEQYF.

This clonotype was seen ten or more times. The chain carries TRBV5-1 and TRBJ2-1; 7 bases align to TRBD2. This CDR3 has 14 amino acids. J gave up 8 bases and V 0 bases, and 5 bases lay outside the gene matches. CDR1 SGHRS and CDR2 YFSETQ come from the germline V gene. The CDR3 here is CASSLAAGVHEQFF. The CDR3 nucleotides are TGCGCCAGCAGCTTGGCTGCGGGAGTCCATGAGCAGTTCTTC.

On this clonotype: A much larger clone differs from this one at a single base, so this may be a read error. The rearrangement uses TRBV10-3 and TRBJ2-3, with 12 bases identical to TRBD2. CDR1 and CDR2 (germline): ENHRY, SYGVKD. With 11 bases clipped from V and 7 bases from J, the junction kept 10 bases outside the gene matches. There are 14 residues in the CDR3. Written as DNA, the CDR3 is TGTGCCGTACTAGCGGGAGGAGCGGCACATACGCAGTATTTT. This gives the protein CAVLAGGAAHTQYF.

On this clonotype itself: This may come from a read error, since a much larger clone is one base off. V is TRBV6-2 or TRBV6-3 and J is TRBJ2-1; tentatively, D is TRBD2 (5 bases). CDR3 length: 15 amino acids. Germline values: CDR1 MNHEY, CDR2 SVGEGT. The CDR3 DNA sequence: TGTGCCAGCAGTCCCCCGGGAATTCGAAGCAATGACCAGTTCTTC. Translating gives CASSPPGIRSNDQFF.

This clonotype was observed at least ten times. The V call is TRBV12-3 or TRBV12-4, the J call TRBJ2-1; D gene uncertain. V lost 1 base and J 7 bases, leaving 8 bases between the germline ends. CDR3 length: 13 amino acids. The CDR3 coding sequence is TGTGCCAGCAGTTTAGTTTCCGGAAATGAGCAGTTCTTC. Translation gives CASSLVSGNEQFF.

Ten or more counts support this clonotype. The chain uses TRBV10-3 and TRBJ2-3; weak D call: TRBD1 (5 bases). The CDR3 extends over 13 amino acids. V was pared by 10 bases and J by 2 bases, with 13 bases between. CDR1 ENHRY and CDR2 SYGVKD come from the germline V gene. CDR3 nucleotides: TGTGCCACGCGAGGACAAAACACAGATACGCAGTATTTT. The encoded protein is CATRGQNTDTQYF.

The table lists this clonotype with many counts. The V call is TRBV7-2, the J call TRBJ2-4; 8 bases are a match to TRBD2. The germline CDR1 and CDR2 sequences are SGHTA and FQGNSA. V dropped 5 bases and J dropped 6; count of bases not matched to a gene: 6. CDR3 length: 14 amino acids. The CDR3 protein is CASSRGLGGNIQYF. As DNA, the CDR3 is TGTGCCAGCAGCCGGGGACTAGGCGGAAACATTCAGTACTTC. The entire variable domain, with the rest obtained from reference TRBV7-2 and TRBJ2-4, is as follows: GAGVSQSPSNKVTEKGKDVELRCDPISGHTALYWYRQSLGQGLEFLIYFQGNSAPDKSGLPSDRFSAERTGGSVSTLTIQRTQQEDSAVYLCASSRGLGGNIQYFGAGTRLSVL.